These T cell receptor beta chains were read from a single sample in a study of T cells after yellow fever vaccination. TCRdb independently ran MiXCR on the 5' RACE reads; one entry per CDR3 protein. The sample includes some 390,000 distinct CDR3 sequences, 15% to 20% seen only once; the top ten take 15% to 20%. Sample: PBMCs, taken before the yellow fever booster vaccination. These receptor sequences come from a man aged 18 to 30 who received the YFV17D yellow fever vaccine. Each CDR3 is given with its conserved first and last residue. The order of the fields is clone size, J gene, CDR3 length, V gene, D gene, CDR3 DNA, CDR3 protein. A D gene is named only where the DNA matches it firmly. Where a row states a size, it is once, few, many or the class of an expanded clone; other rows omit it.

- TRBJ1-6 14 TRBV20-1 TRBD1 TGCAGTGCTCATACAGGGGTAGATAATTCACCCCTCCACTTT CSAHTGVDNSPLHF
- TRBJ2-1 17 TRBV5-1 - TGCGCCAGCAGCCCACCGGTGGGGGGCGGCTCCTACAATGAGCAGTTCTTC CASSPPVGGGSYNEQFF
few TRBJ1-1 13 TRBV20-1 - TGCAGTGCTAGTCAGGGACGGGACACTGAAGCTTTCTTT CSASQGRDTEAFF
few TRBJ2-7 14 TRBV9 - TGTGCCAGCAGCGCTACAGGGTACTCGTACGAGCAGTACTTC CASSATGYSYEQYF
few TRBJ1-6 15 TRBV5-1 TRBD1 TGCGCCAGCAGCCCAGGGACAGGGGAAGATTCACCCCTCCACTTT CASSPGTGEDSPLHF
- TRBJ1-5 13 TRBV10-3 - TGTGCCATCTCGGCCCACGCCCATCAGCCCCAGCATTTT CAISAHAHQPQHF
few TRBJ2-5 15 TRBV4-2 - TGTGCCAGCAGCCAAGATAATCGCAGGGAAGAGACCCAGTACTTC CASSQDNRREETQYF
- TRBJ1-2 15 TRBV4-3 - TGCGCCAGCAAACTGAGCACGACGGGTAACTATGGCTACACCTTC CASKLSTTGNYGYTF
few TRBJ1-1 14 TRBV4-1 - TGCGCCAGCAGCCAACGGACAGCCGGAACTGAAGCTTTCTTT CASSQRTAGTEAFF
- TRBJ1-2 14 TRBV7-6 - TGTGCCAGCAGCCAAACAACAGGAAACTATGGCTACACCTTC CASSQTTGNYGYTF
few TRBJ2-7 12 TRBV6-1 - TGTGCCAGCAGTGGACGAAGCTACGAGCAGTACTTC CASSGRSYEQYF
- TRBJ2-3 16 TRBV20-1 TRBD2 TGCAGTGCTGGGGTCGTACTAGCGGGGGCCACAGATACGCAGTATTTT CSAGVVLAGATDTQYF
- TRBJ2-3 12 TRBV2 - TGTGCCAGCAAACAGGGTACAGATACGCAGTATTTT CASKQGTDTQYF
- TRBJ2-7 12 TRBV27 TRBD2 TGTGCCAGCACCCACCTGGGGGGGGAGCAGTACTTC CASTHLGGEQYF
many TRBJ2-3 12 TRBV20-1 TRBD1 TGCAGTGCACCGACAGGGTCAGATACGCAGTATTTT CSAPTGSDTQYF
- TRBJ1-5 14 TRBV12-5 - TGTGCTAGTGGCCCCCGGATTGCGGGTATAGCCCAGCATTTT CASGPRIAGIAQHF
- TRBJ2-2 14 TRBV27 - TGTGCCATCCGCATCGCTCCGAACACCGGGGAGCTGTTTTTT CAIRIAPNTGELFF
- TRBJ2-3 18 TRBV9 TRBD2 TGTGCCAGCAGCGTAGGCCTAGCGGGGGCCCCGGGCACAGATACGCAGTATTTT CASSVGLAGAPGTDTQYF
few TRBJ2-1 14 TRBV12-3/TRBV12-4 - TGTGCCAGCATTCCCGACAGCTCCTACAATGAGCAGTTCTTC CASIPDSSYNEQFF
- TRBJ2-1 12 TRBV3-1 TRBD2 TGTGCCATTGGGACTAGCATCGATGAGCAGTTCTTC CAIGTSIDEQFF
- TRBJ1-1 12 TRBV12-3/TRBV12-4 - TGTGCCAGCAGTTTTTCGTCGGTGGGAGCTTTCTTT CASSFSSVGAFF
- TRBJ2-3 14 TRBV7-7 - TGTGCCAGCAGCTCCCTGGACCGGGCAGATACGCAGTATTTT CASSSLDRADTQYF
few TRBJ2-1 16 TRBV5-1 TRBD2 TGCGCCAGCACCCCCCTACTAGCGGGGGGCCCGGGTGAGCAGTTCTTC CASTPLLAGGPGEQFF
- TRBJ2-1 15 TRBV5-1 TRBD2 TGCGCCAGCAGCCTCGGGACTAGCGGGGCTGGGGAGCAGTTCTTC CASSLGTSGAGEQFF
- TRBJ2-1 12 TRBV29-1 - TGCAGCGTTGGCAGAAGTGGTAGTGAGCAGTTCTTC CSVGRSGSEQFF
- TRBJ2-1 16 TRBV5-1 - TGCGCCAGCAGCTTGGCCGTCGGGGTATCCTACAATGAGCAGTTCTTC CASSLAVGVSYNEQFF
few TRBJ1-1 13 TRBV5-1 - TGCGCCAGCAGCTTGGCCCGGGAAGGGGAAGCTTTCTTT CASSLAREGEAFF
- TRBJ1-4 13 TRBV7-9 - TGTGCCAGCGGGGCCACCGGAAATAGAAAACTGTTTTTT CASGATGNRKLFF